These 4 T cell receptor beta chains share one sample of origin, sequenced in a study of metastatic and nonmetastatic thyroid tumors. TCRdb reanalyzed the PCR reads with MiXCR. The sample has approximately 41,000 clones, roughly 27% seen once; the top ten hold 9.9%. Prior to thyroid surgery, none of the patients had received any treatment. Sequencing used blood. These receptor sequences come from a male donor with papillary thyroid cancer or a benign thyroid nodule (not recorded which). Some clones in this sample may be carry-over from other donors' samples.

A few counts support this clone. The CDR3 bases are TGTGCCAGCAGTCCCGGGACTAGACTCACAGATACGCAGTATTTT. It translates to CASSPGTRLTDTQYF. The chain employs TRBV12-3 or TRBV12-4 and TRBJ2-3; 8 bases match TRBD2. The CDR3 consists of 15 residues. V trimming: 5 bases; J trimming: 2 bases; junction bases outside the gene matches: 6.

This clone was counted a few times. A read error is possible here, since a much larger clone lies one base away. The chain has TRBV29-1 and TRBJ2-5, with D possibly matching TRBD2 (7 bases). The CDR3 loop spans 16 amino acids. Germline CDR1 is SQVTM and CDR2 is ANQGSEA. Trimming shortened V by 0 bases and J by 8 bases, and 22 bases separated the two germline ends. CDR3 protein: CSVEDPLFGGRDTQYF. CDR3 nucleotides: TGCAGCGTTGAAGATCCCCTGTTCGGGGGGCGAGATACCCAGTACTTC. Drawing the rest from reference TRBV29-1 and TRBJ2-5, the complete variable domain is SAVISQKPSRDICQRGTSLTIQCQVDSQVTMMFWYRQQPGQSLTLIATANQGSEATYESGFVIDKFPISRPNLTFSTLTVSNMSPEDSSIYLCSVEDPLFGGRDTQYFGPGTRLLVL.

The chain combines TRBV7-2 with TRBJ2-7; D is unresolved. The CDR3 length is 12 residues. Deletions cut 5 bases from V and 2 bases from J, with 7 bases between. Germline V gene lookup returns CDR1 SGHTA and CDR2 FQGNSA. CDR3 in amino acids: CASSPPTYEQYF. For the CDR3, the DNA is TGTGCCAGCAGCCCGCCGACCTACGAGCAGTACTTC.

As regards this clone: This CDR3 fails to terminate in the conserved phenylalanine or tryptophan, so it likely reflects a read error. The DNA is left out, because the CDR3 cannot be placed on it with certainty; the CDR3 is given as TCRdb lists it. This chain links TRBV28 with TRBJ1-5; whether TRBD1, the table's D call, matches the DNA was not checked. The CDR3 length is 13 residues, termini included. Germline loops: CDR1 MDHEN, CDR2 SYDVKM. The CDR3 reads CASKQGGSKPKHL.